This passage covers 22 T cell receptor beta chains from one sample sequenced in a study of vaccination effects on CD4 cells after COVID-19 (dated by TCRdb to between 2022 and 2023). After about 10 days of culture, CD4+ T cells were isolated with the EasySep CD4+ T cell isolation kit. Their target antigens are unknown. The library was generated by the immunoSEQ multiplex PCR assay. TCRdb provides this immuneACCESS table in a form limited to in-frame rearrangements. Some clones are lacking; in checked studies, under half of them reflect an unresolved V gene, and why the rest are absent is not known. The sample has over 65,000 clones on record, approximately 71% of them singletons. The top ten hold 2% to 2.5% of the sample. The material sequenced was CD4+ T cells from PBMCs cultured without peptide, taken before COVID-19 vaccination. Receptors originate from a human donor who received a COVID-19 vaccine.

In this sample, this clone turned up a few times. The rearrangement uses TRBV5-1 and TRBJ2-2; TRBD2 agrees at 7 bases. The CDR3 runs 17 residues. The germline gives CDR1 SGHRS, CDR2 YFSETQ. The V gene end was trimmed by 0 bases and the J gene end by 1 base; junction bases not matched to a gene: 6. CDR3 protein: CASSLEPAGKNTGELFF. The CDR3, as DNA: TGCGCCAGCAGCTTGGAGCCAGCGGGGAAGAACACCGGGGAGCTGTTTTTT.

The J gene is TRBJ1-1, the V gene TRBV4-3, with no clear D. V was pared by 2 bases and J by 10 bases, with 14 bases between. The germline gives CDR1 LGHNA, CDR2 YSLEER. The CDR3 has 13 residues. CDR3 in DNA: TGCGCCAGCAGCCAAATGGGCGGGTTGGGAGCTTTCTTT. Translated: CASSQMGGLGAFF.

This clone has just one count. This chain joins TRBV7-3 and TRBJ1-1; D is unresolved. Germline V lookup: CDR1 SGHTA, CDR2 FQGTGA. V shed 5 bases and J shed 0 bases, with 7 bases lying between them. The CDR3 runs to 13 residues. As DNA, the CDR3 is TGTGCCAGCAGCCAGAACATGAACACTGAAGCTTTCTTT. Translated: CASSQNMNTEAFF.

This clone was picked up one time. The chain joins TRBV24-1 to TRBJ2-7; 9 nucleotides line up with TRBD1. Germline V lookup: CDR1 KGHDR, CDR2 SFDVKD. V was clipped by 11 bases and J by 0 bases; unmatched bases: 16. The CDR3 is 17 amino acids. The CDR3 DNA sequence: TGTGCCATCAAACAGGGGGCGTTGGGAACAAGCTCCTACGAGCAGTACGTC. Protein product: CAIKQGALGTSSYEQYV.

This chain connects TRBV5-1 to TRBJ1-2, with 10 bases fitting TRBD1. Germline values: CDR1 SGHRS, CDR2 YFSETQ. The length of the CDR3 is 16 residues. J gave up 4 bases and V 0 bases, and 6 bases lay outside the gene matches. CDR3 amino acids: CASSLGQGALGYGYTF. CDR3 in DNA: TGCGCCAGCAGCTTGGGACAGGGGGCTCTTGGCTATGGCTACACCTTC.

This chain uses TRBV7-9 with TRBJ2-5, with D hard to call. The CDR3 is made up of 12 amino acids. V was trimmed by 2 bases and J by 2 bases, leaving 3 bases between them. Germline assignment: CDR1 SEHNR and CDR2 FQNEAQ (reference sequence). DNA of the CDR3: TGTGCCAGCAGCTTACAACAAGAGACCCAGTACTTC. Translation: CASSLQQETQYF.

The chain recombines TRBV11-3 with TRBJ2-1, with TRBD2 matching over 10 bases. J was trimmed by 3 bases and V by 5 bases; bases with no gene match: 4. Germline V lookup: CDR1 SGHNT, CDR2 YENEEA. CDR3 size: 15 residues. The CDR3 DNA is TGTGCCAGCAGCCCCCGACTAGCGGGCTACAATGAGCAGTTCTTC. Its protein is CASSPRLAGYNEQFF.

J is TRBJ2-5 and V is TRBV5-1; the D gene is possibly TRBD1 (6 bases). Trimming removed 2 bases from V and 4 bases from J, with 15 bases in between. Germline V gives CDR1 SGHRS, CDR2 YFSETQ. This CDR3 comprises 15 residues. The CDR3: CASSFQGHVGETQYF. In DNA form, the CDR3 reads TGCGCCAGCAGCTTCCAGGGGCATGTAGGAGAGACCCAGTACTTC.

This sequence joins TRBV6-5 and TRBJ2-7, with D tentatively TRBD1 or TRBD2 (5 bases each). Trimming pared 6 bases from V and 4 bases from J, leaving 16 bases between. Germline CDR1 and CDR2: MNHEY and SVGAGI. This CDR3 comprises 14 residues. This chain's CDR3 is CASSMWGFEYEQYV. The DNA for the CDR3 is TGTGCCAGCAGCATGTGGGGGTTCGAGTACGAGCAGTACGTC.

V gene TRBV7-8 combines with J gene TRBJ2-7; 8 positions agree with TRBD2. V shed 5 bases and J 6 bases; nucleotides not matched to a gene: 6. This CDR3 is built from 13 residues. Germline CDR1 reads SGHVS; CDR2 reads FQNEAQ. The CDR3: CASSPDREGEQYV. CDR3 in DNA: TGTGCCAGCAGCCCCGATCGGGAGGGCGAGCAGTACGTC.

This clone occurred once. The genes are TRBV4-2 and TRBJ2-1; 8 bases map to TRBD2. In germline, CDR1 is LGHNA, CDR2 YNFKEQ. This CDR3 has 14 residues. V was clipped by 8 bases and J by 7 bases; unmatched bases: 10. The CDR3 spells CASHLAGKRNEQFF. The CDR3 DNA reads TGTGCCAGCCATCTAGCGGGCAAAAGGAATGAGCAGTTCTTC.

The V and J genes are TRBV27 and TRBJ1-6; 9 bases are a match to TRBD1. The CDR3 has 19 amino acids. V shed 5 bases, J shed 0 bases, and the junction held 11 bases outside the gene matches. Germline lookup yields CDR1 MNHEY and CDR2 SMNVEV (reference sequence). The CDR3 spells CASSRTGTGWSSYNSPLHF. CDR3 DNA: TGTGCCAGCAGTCGTACCGGGACAGGGTGGAGCTCCTATAATTCACCCCTCCACTTT.

This chain links TRBV28 with TRBJ2-7; 10 bases line up with TRBD1. The V segment lost 5 bases and the J segment 4 bases; nucleotides outside the gene matches: 8. Germline V gives CDR1 MDHEN, CDR2 SYDVKM. This CDR3 has 15 amino acids. The CDR3 region is CASSPRQGALYEQYV. The DNA of the CDR3 is TGTGCCAGCAGTCCCCGACAGGGGGCGCTTTACGAGCAGTACGTC.

This sequence joins TRBV5-1 and TRBJ2-5; D is perhaps TRBD2 (5 bases). The CDR3 is 14 residues long. Trimming took 0 bases from V and 2 from J, leaving 8 bases between them. In germline, CDR1 is SGHRS, CDR2 YFSETQ. As DNA, the CDR3 is TGCGCCAGCAGCTTGGTTCCGGGGCAAGAGACCCAGTACTTC. This codes for CASSLVPGQETQYF.

Here the CDR3 reads CASRFSFTEAFF. The DNA of the CDR3 is TGTGCCAGCCGCTTCTCATTCACTGAAGCTTTCTTT. This rearrangement joins TRBV12-3 or TRBV12-4 to TRBJ1-1, with D hard to call. V shed 8 bases and J shed 4 bases, with 11 bases lying between them. The CDR3 spans 12 residues.

The J gene is TRBJ2-3, the V gene TRBV6-1; 7 nucleotides match TRBD1. Germline CDR1 is MNHNS and CDR2 is SASEGT. Trimming at V came to 4 bases and at J to 0 bases, leaving 10 bases not matched to a gene. The CDR3 is 17 amino acids. The CDR3 is CASSGPTWDSSTDTQYF. The CDR3 region has the DNA TGTGCCAGCAGTGGGCCAACCTGGGACAGCAGCACAGATACGCAGTATTTT.

The chain is built from TRBV15 and TRBJ2-6; 7 positions match TRBD2. The trim removed 2 bases at V and 2 bases at J, leaving 3 bases unmatched. CDR1 is LNHNV, CDR2 YYDKDF, per germline (reference sequence). The CDR3 extends over 16 amino acids. The CDR3 nucleotides are TGTGCCACCAGCAGATTTGCGGGGGCTGGGGCCAACGTCCTGACTTTC. This translates into CATSRFAGAGANVLTF.

This chain uses TRBV10-3 with TRBJ2-5, with 12 bases identical to TRBD2. Germline CDR1 reads ENHRY; CDR2 reads SYGVKD. This CDR3 has 15 residues. J lost 1 base, V lost 5 bases, and 2 bases had no gene match. CDR3 loop: CAISTSGGLQETQYF. For the CDR3, the DNA is TGTGCCATCAGTACTAGCGGGGGGCTCCAAGAGACCCAGTACTTC.

The chain is built from TRBV2 and TRBJ2-2; D is possibly TRBD2 (5 bases). Germline V gene lookup returns CDR1 SNHLY and CDR2 FYNNEI. The V gene lost 7 bases and the J gene lost 5 bases, with 14 bases spanning the gap. The CDR3 spans 14 residues. The CDR3 sequence: CASTRQLDTGELFF. CDR3 nucleotides: TGTGCCAGCACCAGGCAACTAGATACCGGGGAGCTGTTTTTT. The variable domain in full, completed from reference TRBV2 and TRBJ2-2, reads EPEVTQTPSHQVTQMGQEVILRCVPISNHLYFYWYRQILGQKVEFLVSFYNNEISEKSEIFDDQFSVERPDGSNFTLKIRSTKLEDSAMYFCASTRQLDTGELFFGEGSRLTVL.

The chain couples TRBV12-3 or TRBV12-4 to TRBJ1-2; D might be TRBD1 (5 bases). CDR3 size: 13 residues. Trimming pared 6 bases from V and 1 base from J, leaving 9 bases between. CDR3 region: CASRRDGNYGYTF. CDR3 DNA: TGTGCCAGCAGACGGGACGGTAACTATGGCTACACCTTC.

The rearrangement links TRBV5-6 to TRBJ1-2; 7 bases are a match to TRBD1. J gave up 5 bases and V 4 bases, and 11 bases lay outside the gene matches. Germline CDR1 SGHDT, CDR2 YYEEEE. This CDR3 has 15 amino acids. The CDR3 is CASSRRGTSLYGYTF. CDR3 DNA: TGTGCCAGCAGCCGCAGGGGGACTTCCCTTTATGGCTACACCTTC.

To note about this clone: The sample has other DNA sequences that encode this CDR3 too. The chain recombines TRBV5-1 with TRBJ2-1; D gene ambiguous. The CDR3 length is 13 residues. Germline V gene data show CDR1 as SGHRS and CDR2 as YFSETQ. V dropped 0 bases and J dropped 6 bases, with 7 bases sitting between them. Here the CDR3 reads CASSLVRVNEQFF. Here the CDR3 DNA reads TGCGCCAGCAGCTTGGTTCGGGTCAATGAGCAGTTCTTC.